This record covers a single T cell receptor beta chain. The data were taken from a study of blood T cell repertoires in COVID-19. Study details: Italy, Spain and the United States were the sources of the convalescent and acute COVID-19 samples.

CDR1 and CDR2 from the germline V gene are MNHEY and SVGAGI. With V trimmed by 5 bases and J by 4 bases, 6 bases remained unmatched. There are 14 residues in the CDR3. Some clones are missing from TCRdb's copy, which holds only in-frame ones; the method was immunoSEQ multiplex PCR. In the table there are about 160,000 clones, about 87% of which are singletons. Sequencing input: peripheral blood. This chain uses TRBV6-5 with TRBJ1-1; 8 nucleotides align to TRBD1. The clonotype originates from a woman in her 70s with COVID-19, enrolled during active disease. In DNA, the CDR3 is TGTGCCAGCAGTCATACGGACAGGGTCACTGAAGCTTTCTTT. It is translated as CASSHTDRVTEAFF.